These 10 T cell receptor beta chains came from one sample sequenced in a study of beta chain features in type 1 diabetes. As every portion of the isolated RNA was reverse transcribed, the sequencing read expressed TCRB transcripts. Clones were read by immunoSEQ multiplex PCR, and TCRdb kept only the in-frame ones, dropping some. The data contain 900,000 or so clones, roughly 15% of them singletons. Sequenced: naive CD4+ T cells from blood. All receptors come from a young woman in good health.

This clone was counted a few times. The V call is TRBV19, the J call TRBJ2-7, with unresolved D. Germline lookup yields CDR1 LNHDA and CDR2 SQIVND (reference sequence). V lost 5 bases to trimming and J lost 3 bases, with 11 bases between them. The CDR3 runs to 13 residues. The CDR3 region is CASSADTSYEQYF. CDR3 nucleotide sequence: TGTGCCAGTAGTGCCGACACGAGCTACGAGCAGTACTTC. Variable domain in full (rest from reference TRBV19 and TRBJ2-7): DGGITQSPKYLFRKEGQNVTLSCEQNLNHDAMYWYRQDPGQGLRLIYYSQIVNDFQKGDIAEGYSVSREKKESFPLTVTSAQKNPTAFYLCASSADTSYEQYFGPGTRLTVT.

The chain combines TRBV27 with TRBJ1-1, with a tentative D call TRBD1 (6 bases). CDR1 is MNHEY and CDR2 is SMNVEV in the germline V gene (reference sequence). This CDR3 is built from 14 residues. Between the trimmed V and J ends, which lost 2 bases and 6 bases, there was a span of 13 bases. CDR3 sequence reads: CASSLHREVAEAFF. In DNA, the CDR3 is TGTGCCAGCAGTTTACACAGGGAAGTTGCTGAAGCTTTCTTT.

This clone was observed a handful of times. The chain links TRBV4-3 to TRBJ2-7; 10 bases align to TRBD2. CDR3 size: 16 residues. The V and J ends lost 2 bases and 4 bases, in that order; junction bases with no gene match: 8. Germline V gene data show CDR1 as LGHNA and CDR2 as YSLEER. The CDR3, as DNA: TGCGCCAGCAGCCAATACCTAGCGGGAGACTCTTACGAGCAGTACTTC. Protein sequence: CASSQYLAGDSYEQYF.

The rearrangement uses TRBV4-2 and TRBJ1-2, with D possibly matching TRBD1 (5 bases). Germline CDR1 is LGHNA and CDR2 is YNFKEQ. The V end lost 1 base, the J end lost 4 bases, and 10 bases lay between the germline ends. The CDR3 runs to 14 residues. DNA for the CDR3: TGTGCCAGCAGCCAAGTTTCCAGGGTCTATGGCTACACCTTC. Its protein is CASSQVSRVYGYTF.

The chain is built from TRBV7-2 and TRBJ1-2; TRBD1 is a possible D gene (5 bases). The germline V gene has CDR1 SGHTA and CDR2 FQGNSA. The length of the CDR3 is 14 residues. Trimming stripped 4 bases from V and 2 bases from J, with 11 bases between. The CDR3 spells CASSSGGSNYGYTF. As DNA, the CDR3 is TGTGCCAGCAGCTCGGGGGGGAGCAACTATGGCTACACCTTC.

This clone was seen a few times. The chain is built from TRBV7-2 and TRBJ2-3, with 7 bases lining up with TRBD1. V shed 4 bases and J 4 bases; nucleotides not matched to a gene: 8. Per germline, CDR1 SGHTA and CDR2 FQGNSA. This CDR3 region has 15 residues. The CDR3 loop is CASSSPGGYADTQYF. CDR3 DNA sequence: TGTGCCAGCAGCTCGCCAGGGGGTTACGCAGATACGCAGTATTTT.

The V gene is TRBV6-6, the J gene TRBJ2-6; unclear D gene. V dropped 5 bases and J dropped 0 bases, with 8 bases sitting between them. Germline values: CDR1 MNHNY, CDR2 SVGAGI (reference sequence). CDR3 length equals 15 residues. CDR3: CASSPTVSGANVLTF. CDR3 in DNA: TGTGCCAGCAGTCCGACGGTCTCTGGGGCCAACGTCCTGACTTTC.

The DNA for the CDR3 is TGTGCCAGCAGCGTAGGGGTTATGGGCGGGTCGAGCTCCTACAATGAGCAGTTCTTC. Encoded protein: CASSVGVMGGSSSYNEQFF. This chain connects TRBV9 to TRBJ2-1; possibly TRBD2 for D (5 bases). There are 19 residues in the CDR3. Trimming cost V 0 bases and J 0 bases, with 19 bases left between them. CDR1 and CDR2 from the germline V gene are SGDLS and YYNGEE.

V and J are TRBV7-2 and TRBJ2-7; unclear D gene. CDR1 is SGHTA, CDR2 FQGNSA, per germline. V was cut by 0 bases and J by 4 bases, with 25 bases left in between. The CDR3 loop spans 19 amino acids. The CDR3 coding sequence is TGTGCCAGCAGCTTAGCTTCGGTCCCGGGCAGCTATTCTTCTTACGAGCAGTACTTC. Its translation is CASSLASVPGSYSSYEQYF.

This chain uses TRBV14 with TRBJ2-2; no clear D gene. Deletions cut 4 bases from V and 2 bases from J, with 11 bases between. The CDR3 sequence is 15 residues long. Germline V CDR1 and CDR2: SGHDN, FVKESK. Here the CDR3 reads CASSRSLDNTGELFF. CDR3 bases: TGTGCCAGCAGCCGCTCCTTAGATAACACCGGGGAGCTGTTTTTT.